Below are 17 T cell receptor beta chains sequenced from a single sample in a study of blood T cell repertoires in COVID-19. Sequenced by immunoSEQ multiplex PCR; TCRdb stores in-frame clones only, minus some. Of about 140,000 clones in the sample, 84% were seen once. The specimen sequenced was peripheral blood. These receptors all stem from a human donor in a cohort sampled during active COVID-19.

The chain is built from TRBV14 and TRBJ1-4; D is undetermined. Germline CDR1 reads SGHDN; CDR2 reads FVKESK. V was trimmed by 1 base and J by 7 bases, leaving 7 bases between them. The CDR3 is 13 amino acids. CDR3 in amino acids: CASSQVTSEKLFF. In DNA, the CDR3 is TGTGCCAGCAGCCAAGTCACAAGTGAAAAACTGTTTTTT.

This clone has just one count. The CDR3 spells CASSEDHSTGELFF. The CDR3, as DNA: TGTGCCAGCAGTGAAGATCACTCGACCGGGGAGCTGTTTTTT. The chain carries TRBV25-1 and TRBJ2-2; D gene ambiguous. The CDR3 consists of 14 residues. Germline V gives CDR1 MGHDK, CDR2 SYGVNS. V lost 2 bases to trimming and J lost 5 bases, with 9 bases between them.

This sequence joins TRBV5-1 and TRBJ2-1, with D unclear. V was pared by 1 base and J by 7 bases, with 12 bases between. The CDR3 contains 14 residues. Germline V gene sequence: CDR1 SGHRS, CDR2 YFSETQ. This CDR3 is CASSLFRLENEQFF. CDR3 coding DNA: TGCGCCAGCAGCTTGTTCAGGTTGGAAAATGAGCAGTTCTTC.

This chain joins TRBV7-8 and TRBJ1-2, with 8 nucleotides matching TRBD1. J lost 2 bases, V lost 5 bases, and 13 bases had no gene match. This CDR3 is built from 17 residues. Germline lookup yields CDR1 SGHVS and CDR2 FQNEAQ. The CDR3 coding sequence is TGTGCCAGCAGCACGGGACAGGTGCTTGCAACGAACTATGGCTACACCTTC. Protein: CASSTGQVLATNYGYTF.

V and J are TRBV7-9 and TRBJ1-3; TRBD1 might be the D (6 bases). The CDR3 extends over 15 amino acids. Per the germline V gene, CDR1 is SEHNR and CDR2 is FQNEAQ (reference sequence). V lost 4 bases and J lost 7, with 17 bases in between. The CDR3 DNA reads as TGTGCCAGCAGCTCACTGACCGGTCAGGGGAACACCATATATTTT. Protein product: CASSSLTGQGNTIYF.

This chain connects TRBV7-3 to TRBJ2-3; D unresolved. Germline assignment: CDR1 SGHTA and CDR2 FQGTGA. V was shortened by 4 bases and J by 2 bases, with 19 bases between the two germline ends. This CDR3 has 17 residues. The CDR3 sequence is CASSSAAVTFFTDTQYF. CDR3 DNA: TGTGCCAGCAGCTCAGCCGCGGTCACCTTTTTCACAGATACGCAGTATTTT.

This clone occurred once. The rearrangement joins TRBV28 to TRBJ2-4; TRBD2 is a possible D gene (6 bases). Germline V gene lookup returns CDR1 MDHEN and CDR2 SYDVKM. The CDR3 extends over 18 amino acids. The ends were cut back, 4 bases at V and 2 bases at J, with 21 bases in the middle. The chain's CDR3 is CASSYPEGFFDSKNIQYF. CDR3 DNA sequence: TGTGCCAGCAGTTACCCGGAGGGTTTCTTTGATTCCAAAAACATTCAGTACTTC.

Relative to its sample, this clone is large (0.1 to 1%). Other DNA sequences of this sample code for an identical CDR3. The V call is TRBV5-1, the J call TRBJ2-2; 8 positions agree with TRBD1. This CDR3 region has 15 residues. The V gene's germline CDR1 is SGHRS and CDR2 YFSETQ. V lost 4 bases and J lost 1; bases outside the gene matches: 3. CDR3 sequence: CASSTGQGNTGELFF. CDR3 nucleotides: TGCGCCAGCAGCACCGGACAGGGGAACACCGGGGAGCTGTTTTTT.

The V gene is TRBV25-1, the J gene TRBJ1-3, with 8 bases identical to TRBD1. The CDR3 is 14 amino acids. Per the germline V gene, CDR1 is MGHDK and CDR2 is SYGVNS. Losses at the gene ends were 6 bases for V and 9 bases for J; bases not matched to a gene: 10. DNA for the CDR3: TGTGCCAGCAGGTCGGACAGGGCTTTGGGCACCATATATTTT. It is translated as CASRSDRALGTIYF. The full variable domain, in which reference TRBV25-1 and TRBJ1-3 provide the parts outside the CDR3, is EADIYQTPRYLVIGTGKKITLECSQTMGHDKMYWYQQDPGMELHLIHYSYGVNSTEKGDLSSESTVSRIRTEHFPLTLESARPSHTSQYLCASRSDRALGTIYFGEGSWLTVV.

Only a few counts were recorded for this clone. V gene TRBV21-1 combines with J gene TRBJ1-3; TRBD1, as called in the table, went unchecked against the DNA. TRBV21-1 is labeled a pseudogene. The CDR3 consists of 15 residues. CDR3 DNA sequence: TGTGCCAGCAGCAAATTGGACAGAGAGGGATACACCATATATTTT. Amino acids: CASSKLDREGYTIYF.

V and J are TRBV7-8 and TRBJ1-1, with 8 positions matching TRBD1. The CDR3 is 14 residues long. The germline CDR1 and CDR2 sequences are SGHVS and FQNEAQ. V dropped 3 bases and J dropped 0; count of bases not matched to a gene: 0. CDR3 DNA: TGTGCCAGCAGCTTGACAGGGGTGAACACTGAAGCTTTCTTT. As protein: CASSLTGVNTEAFF.

The J gene is TRBJ2-7, the V gene TRBV19; TRBD1 matches at 7 bases. Looked up from germline, CDR1 is LNHDA and CDR2 is SQIVND (reference sequence). The CDR3 covers 13 residues. V lost 3 bases, J lost 6 bases, and 5 bases stayed unmatched. CDR3 in amino acids: CASSINRGVEQYF. In DNA, the CDR3 is TGTGCCAGTAGTATTAACAGGGGAGTCGAGCAGTACTTC.

This sequence joins TRBV6-2 or TRBV6-3 and TRBJ2-7, with D maybe TRBD1 (6 bases). This CDR3 has 18 residues. Germline V gene sequence: CDR1 MNHEY, CDR2 SVGEGT. Trimming removed 2 bases from V and 3 bases from J, with 23 bases in between. The CDR3 coding sequence is TGTGCCAGCAGTTACGAGACAGGAACCACCACGTCCCTCTACGAGCAGTACTTC. Encoded protein: CASSYETGTTTSLYEQYF.

The chain uses TRBV12-5 and TRBJ2-1; 8 bases agree with TRBD1. In germline, CDR1 is LGHNT, CDR2 FRNRAP. The CDR3 is 14 amino acids. V dropped 6 bases and J dropped 10; count of bases not matched to a gene: 11. CDR3 in DNA: TGTGCTAGTGGCCCGGACAGGGTAGGGATGGAGCAGTTCTTC. It is translated as CASGPDRVGMEQFF. The full variable domain, in which reference TRBV12-5 and TRBJ2-1 provide the parts outside the CDR3, is DARVTQTPRHKVTEMGQEVTMRCQPILGHNTVFWYRQTMMQGLELLAYFRNRAPLDDSGMPKDRFSAEMPDATLATLKIQPSEPRDSAVYFCASGPDRVGMEQFFGPGTRLTVL.

Only one count was recorded for this clone. The CDR3 DNA follows: TGTGCCAGCAGGGCGACAGGGACTGGTGGCTACACCTTC. It translates to CASRATGTGGYTF. This chain links TRBV2 with TRBJ1-2; 7 nucleotides match TRBD1. Trimming at V came to 6 bases and at J to 7 bases, leaving 8 bases not matched to a gene. CDR1 and CDR2 from the germline V gene are SNHLY and FYNNEI. This CDR3 contains 13 residues.

The chain recombines TRBV6-5 with TRBJ2-2, with D unclear. Trimming took off 5 bases at V and 6 bases at J, with 10 bases between the two ends. This CDR3 has 13 amino acids. Germline-derived CDR1 and CDR2 are MNHEY and SVGAGI. The CDR3 nucleotides are TGTGCCAGCAGTAGTTTAGAGGCCGGGGAGCTGTTTTTT. It specifies CASSSLEAGELFF.

The chain recombines TRBV9 with TRBJ2-5; 10 positions agree with TRBD2. After removal of 3 bases from V and 4 bases from J, the junction contained 9 bases not matched to a gene. This CDR3 has 16 residues. Germline CDR1 SGDLS, CDR2 YYNGEE. The CDR3 here is CASSGLAGVGTETQYF. CDR3 in DNA: TGTGCCAGCAGCGGGCTAGCGGGGGTGGGAACAGAGACCCAGTACTTC.